The 5 T cell receptor beta chains below were found in one sample sequenced in a study of blood T cells in healthy people across ages. With a J-beta primer mix and a sample-barcoded 5' primer, a second PCR ran roughly 6 to 12 cycles. From the 5' RACE reads, TCRdb called clonotypes with MiXCR, one entry per CDR3 protein. Of 710,000 or so distinct CDR3 sequences detected, 22% appear once; the ten largest clones hold around a fifth. The sample taken for sequencing was blood. The receptor source for this set is a man between 65 and 79 years old in good health.

The chain is built from TRBV18 and TRBJ1-2; D might be TRBD1 (6 bases). This CDR3 comprises 16 residues. CDR1 and CDR2 (germline): KGHSH, LQKENI. Trimming left V 3 bases short and J 6 bases short, with 20 bases between. The DNA for the CDR3 is TGTGCCAGCTCACCCACCACCCCCAGGGGTGGGGATGGCTACACCTTC. This sequence encodes CASSPTTPRGGDGYTF.

In its sample, this clonotype was seen a few times. This chain joins TRBV29-1 and TRBJ1-1; TRBD1 agrees at 7 bases. V gave up 6 bases and J gave up 3 bases; unmatched junction bases: 4. This CDR3 spans 12 amino acids. From germline, CDR1 is SQVTM and CDR2 ANQGSEA. DNA of the CDR3: TGCAGCGTGAGGACAGGACACACTGAAGCTTTCTTT. This sequence encodes CSVRTGHTEAFF.

V usage is TRBV2 and J usage is TRBJ2-3, with 8 bases identical to TRBD2. The CDR3 contains 15 residues. CDR1 is SNHLY, CDR2 FYNNEI, per germline. V gave up 2 bases and J gave up 3 bases; unmatched junction bases: 4. The CDR3 sequence is CASSEQREWTDTQYF. The DNA for the CDR3 is TGTGCCAGCAGTGAACAGCGGGAGTGGACAGATACGCAGTATTTT.

CDR3 protein: CASGSGTVRFYTF. The DNA for the CDR3 is TGTGCCAGCGGATCCGGGACAGTTCGCTTTTACACCTTC. This chain joins TRBV12-3 or TRBV12-4 and TRBJ1-2; TRBD1 matches 7 bases. V gave up 8 bases and J gave up 11 bases; unmatched junction bases: 14. The length of the CDR3 is 13 residues.

This clonotype was recorded a few times. This chain links TRBV28 with TRBJ2-5, with D tentatively TRBD1 (6 bases). The germline gives CDR1 MDHEN, CDR2 SYDVKM. Trimming took 1 base from V and 3 from J, leaving 12 bases between them. The CDR3 has 15 residues. CDR3 bases: TGTGCCAGCAGTTTATTTGCGGACAGAGAAGAGACCCAGTACTTC. It is translated as CASSLFADREETQYF. Using reference TRBV28 and TRBJ2-5 for the parts outside the CDR3, the full variable domain is DVKVTQSSRYLVKRTGEKVFLECVQDMDHENMFWYRQDPGLGLRLIYFSYDVKMKEKGDIPEGYSVSREKKERFSLILESASTNQTSMYLCASSLFADREETQYFGPGTRLLVL.